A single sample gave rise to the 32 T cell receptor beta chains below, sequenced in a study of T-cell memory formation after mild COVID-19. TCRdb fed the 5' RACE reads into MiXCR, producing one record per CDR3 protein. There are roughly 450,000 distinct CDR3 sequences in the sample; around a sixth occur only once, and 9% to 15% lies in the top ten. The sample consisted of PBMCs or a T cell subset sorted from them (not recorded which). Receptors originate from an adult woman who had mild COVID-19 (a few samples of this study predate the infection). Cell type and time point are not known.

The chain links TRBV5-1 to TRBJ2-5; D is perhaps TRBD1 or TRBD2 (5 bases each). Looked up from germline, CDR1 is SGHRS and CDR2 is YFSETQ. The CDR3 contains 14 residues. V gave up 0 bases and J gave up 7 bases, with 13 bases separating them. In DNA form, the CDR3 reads TGCGCCAGCAGCTTGGACGGGACCACGGGGACCCAGTACTTC. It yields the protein CASSLDGTTGTQYF.

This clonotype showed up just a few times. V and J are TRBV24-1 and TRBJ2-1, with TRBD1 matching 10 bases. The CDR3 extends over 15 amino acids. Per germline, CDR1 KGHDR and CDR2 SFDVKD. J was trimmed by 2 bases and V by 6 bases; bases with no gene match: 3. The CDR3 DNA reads TGTGCCACCAGTCAGACAGGGGGCGCCTACAATGAGCAGTTCTTC. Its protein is CATSQTGGAYNEQFF.

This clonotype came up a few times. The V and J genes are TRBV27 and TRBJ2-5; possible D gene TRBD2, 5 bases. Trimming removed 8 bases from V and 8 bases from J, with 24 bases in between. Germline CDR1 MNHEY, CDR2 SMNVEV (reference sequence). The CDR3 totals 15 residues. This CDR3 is CASGSGGGRGGTQYF. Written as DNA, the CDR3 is TGTGCCAGCGGCTCCGGCGGCGGGCGCGGTGGAACCCAGTACTTC.

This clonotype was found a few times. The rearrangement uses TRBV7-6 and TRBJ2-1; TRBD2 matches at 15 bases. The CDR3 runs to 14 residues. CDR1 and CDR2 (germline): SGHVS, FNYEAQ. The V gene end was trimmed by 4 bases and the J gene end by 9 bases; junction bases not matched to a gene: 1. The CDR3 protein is CASSSGLAGGEQFF. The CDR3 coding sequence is TGTGCCAGCAGCTCGGGACTAGCGGGAGGTGAGCAGTTCTTC.

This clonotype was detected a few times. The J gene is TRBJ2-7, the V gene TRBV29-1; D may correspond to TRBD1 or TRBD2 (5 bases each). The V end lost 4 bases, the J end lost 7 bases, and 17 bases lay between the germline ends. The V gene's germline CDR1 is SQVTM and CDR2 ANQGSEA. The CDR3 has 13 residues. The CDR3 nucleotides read TGCAGCGTTGGAGGGTATCAGAGGGGTGAGCAGTACTTC. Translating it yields CSVGGYQRGEQYF.

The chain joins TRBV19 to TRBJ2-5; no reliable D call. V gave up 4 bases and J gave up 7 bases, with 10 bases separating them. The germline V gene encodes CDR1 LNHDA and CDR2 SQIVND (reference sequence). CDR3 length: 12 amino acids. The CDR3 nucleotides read TGTGCCAGTAGTACGGCGTCAGGGACCCAGTACTTC. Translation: CASSTASGTQYF.

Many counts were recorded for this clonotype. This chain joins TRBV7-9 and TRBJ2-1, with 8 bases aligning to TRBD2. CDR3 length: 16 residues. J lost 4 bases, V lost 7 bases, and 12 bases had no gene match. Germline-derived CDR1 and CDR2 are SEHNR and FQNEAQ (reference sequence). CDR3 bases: TGTGCCAGCACCCCTCGGGTCGCTAGCGGGTACAATGAGCAGTTCTTC. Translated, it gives CASTPRVASGYNEQFF. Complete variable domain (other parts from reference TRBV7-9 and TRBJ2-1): DTGVSQNPRHKITKRGQNVTFRCDPISEHNRLYWYRQTLGQGPEFLTYFQNEAQLEKSRLLSDRFSAERPKGSFSTLEIQRTEQGDSAMYLCASTPRVASGYNEQFFGPGTRLTVL.

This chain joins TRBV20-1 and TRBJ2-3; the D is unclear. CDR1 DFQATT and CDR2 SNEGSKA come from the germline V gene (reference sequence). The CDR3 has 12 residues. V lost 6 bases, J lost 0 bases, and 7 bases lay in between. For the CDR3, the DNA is TGCAGTGCCTTTTCTAGCACAGATACGCAGTATTTT. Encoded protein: CSAFSSTDTQYF.

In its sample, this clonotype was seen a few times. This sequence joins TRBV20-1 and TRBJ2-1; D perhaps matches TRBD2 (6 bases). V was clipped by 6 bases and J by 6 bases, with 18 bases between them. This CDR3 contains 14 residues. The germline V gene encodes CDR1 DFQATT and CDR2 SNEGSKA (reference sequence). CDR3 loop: CSAFQRVGGNEQFF. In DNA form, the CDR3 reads TGCAGTGCATTTCAGCGGGTCGGGGGCAATGAGCAGTTCTTC.

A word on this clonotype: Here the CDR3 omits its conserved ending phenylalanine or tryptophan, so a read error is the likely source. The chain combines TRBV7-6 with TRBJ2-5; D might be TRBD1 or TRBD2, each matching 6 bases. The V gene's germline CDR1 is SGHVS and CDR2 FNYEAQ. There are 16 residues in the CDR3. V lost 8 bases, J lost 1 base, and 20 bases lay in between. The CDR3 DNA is TGTGCCAGCGGGTCGAGTGGGGGGCTGCCCCAAGAGACCCAGTACTTA. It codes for CASGSSGGLPQETQYL.

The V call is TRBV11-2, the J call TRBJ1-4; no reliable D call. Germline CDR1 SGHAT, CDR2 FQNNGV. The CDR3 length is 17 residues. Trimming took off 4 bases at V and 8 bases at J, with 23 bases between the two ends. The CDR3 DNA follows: TGTGCCAGCAGCTCGGGTTTCCGGACCACGGGTCTGGAAAAACTGTTTTTT. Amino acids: CASSSGFRTTGLEKLFF.

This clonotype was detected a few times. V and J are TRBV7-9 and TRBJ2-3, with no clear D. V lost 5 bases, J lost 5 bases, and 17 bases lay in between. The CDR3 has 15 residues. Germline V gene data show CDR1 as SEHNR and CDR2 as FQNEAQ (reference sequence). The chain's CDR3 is CASSPTRGEGDTQYF. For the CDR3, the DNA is TGTGCCAGCAGCCCCACCCGTGGGGAAGGAGATACGCAGTATTTT.

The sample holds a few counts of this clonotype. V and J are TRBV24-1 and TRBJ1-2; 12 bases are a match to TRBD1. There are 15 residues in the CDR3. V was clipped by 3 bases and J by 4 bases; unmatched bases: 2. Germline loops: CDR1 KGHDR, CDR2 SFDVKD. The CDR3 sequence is CATSDGDRGPYGYTF. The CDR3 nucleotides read TGTGCCACCAGTGATGGGGACAGGGGGCCCTATGGCTACACCTTC.

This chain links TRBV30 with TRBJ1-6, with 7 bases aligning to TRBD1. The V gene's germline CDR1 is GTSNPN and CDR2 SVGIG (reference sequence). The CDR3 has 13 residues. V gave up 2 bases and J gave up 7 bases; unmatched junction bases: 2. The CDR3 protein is CAWSTDRNSPLHF. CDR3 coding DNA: TGTGCCTGGAGTACGGACAGGAATTCACCCCTCCACTTT. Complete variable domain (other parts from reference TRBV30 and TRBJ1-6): SQTIHQWPATLVQPVGSPLSLECTVEGTSNPNLYWYRQAAGRGLQLLFYSVGIGQISSEVPQNLSASRPQDRQFILSSKKLLLSDSGFYLCAWSTDRNSPLHFGNGTRLTVT.

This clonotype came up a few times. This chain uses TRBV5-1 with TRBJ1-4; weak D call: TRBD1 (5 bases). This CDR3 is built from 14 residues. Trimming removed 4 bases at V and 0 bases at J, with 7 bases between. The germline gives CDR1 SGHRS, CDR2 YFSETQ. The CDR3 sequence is CASSVTATNEKLFF. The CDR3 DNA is TGCGCCAGCAGCGTGACAGCAACTAATGAAAAACTGTTTTTT. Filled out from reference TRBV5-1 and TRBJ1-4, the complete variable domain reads KAGVTQTPRYLIKTRGQQVTLSCSPISGHRSVSWYQQTPGQGLQFLFEYFSETQRNKGNFPGRFSGRQFSNSRSEMNVSTLELGDSALYLCASSVTATNEKLFFGSGTQLSVL.

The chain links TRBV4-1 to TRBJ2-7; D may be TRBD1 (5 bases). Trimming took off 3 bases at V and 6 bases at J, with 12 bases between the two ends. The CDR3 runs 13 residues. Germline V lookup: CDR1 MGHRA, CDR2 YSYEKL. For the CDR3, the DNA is TGCGCCAGCAGCCACCCATCTACAGGCGAGCAGTACTTC. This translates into CASSHPSTGEQYF.

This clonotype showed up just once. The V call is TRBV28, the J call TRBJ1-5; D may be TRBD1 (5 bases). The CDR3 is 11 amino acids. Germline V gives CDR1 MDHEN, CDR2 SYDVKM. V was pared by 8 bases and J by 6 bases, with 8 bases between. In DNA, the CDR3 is TGTGCCAGCGGGCAGGGTCAGCCCCAGCATTTT. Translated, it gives CASGQGQPQHF.

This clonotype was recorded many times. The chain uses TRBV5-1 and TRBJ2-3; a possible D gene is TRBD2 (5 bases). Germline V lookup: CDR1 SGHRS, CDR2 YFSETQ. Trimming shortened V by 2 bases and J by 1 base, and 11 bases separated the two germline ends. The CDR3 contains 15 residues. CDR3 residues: CASSFSSLGTDTQYF. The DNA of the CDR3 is TGCGCCAGCAGCTTCTCTAGCCTGGGCACAGATACGCAGTATTTT.

The CDR3 loop reads CATSDSSGTSGKSYNEQFF. CDR3 DNA: TGTGCCACCAGTGATTCCAGTGGGACTAGCGGGAAATCCTACAATGAGCAGTTCTTC. The chain has TRBV24-1 and TRBJ2-1; TRBD2 agrees at 13 bases. CDR1 KGHDR and CDR2 SFDVKD come from the germline V gene. The CDR3 has 19 residues. V shed 2 bases and J 1 base; nucleotides not matched to a gene: 7.

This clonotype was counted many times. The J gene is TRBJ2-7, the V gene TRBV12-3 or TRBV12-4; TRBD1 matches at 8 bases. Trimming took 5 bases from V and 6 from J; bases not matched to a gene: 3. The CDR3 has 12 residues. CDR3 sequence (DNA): TGTGCCAGCAGTCCGACAGGGGTCGAGCAGTACTTC. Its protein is CASSPTGVEQYF.

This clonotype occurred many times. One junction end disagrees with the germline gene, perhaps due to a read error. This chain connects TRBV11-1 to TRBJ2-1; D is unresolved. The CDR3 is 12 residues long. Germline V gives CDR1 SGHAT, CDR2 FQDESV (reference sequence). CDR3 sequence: CASSLVYDEQFF. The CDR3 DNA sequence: TGTGCCAGCAGCTTGGTCTACGATGAGCAGTTCTTC.

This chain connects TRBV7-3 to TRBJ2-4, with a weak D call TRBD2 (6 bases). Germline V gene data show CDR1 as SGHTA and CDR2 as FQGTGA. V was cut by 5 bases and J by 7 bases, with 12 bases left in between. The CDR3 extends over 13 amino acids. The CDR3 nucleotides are TGTGCCAGCAGCACCGGGACTGGTAACATTCAGTACTTC. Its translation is CASSTGTGNIQYF.

CDR3 sequence: CASSGGQGFPGDTQYF. CDR3 sequence (DNA): TGTGCCAGCAGCGGGGGACAGGGGTTTCCGGGAGATACGCAGTATTTT. J is TRBJ2-3 and V is TRBV5-4; 10 bases align to TRBD1. The CDR3 length is 16 residues. Germline V CDR1 and CDR2: SGHNT, YYREEE (reference sequence). Losses at the gene ends were 4 bases for V and 5 bases for J; bases not matched to a gene: 10. Based on the CDR3 plus reference TRBV5-4 and TRBJ2-3, the full variable domain is ETGVTQSPTHLIKTRGQQVTLRCSSQSGHNTVSWYQQALGQGPQFIFQYYREEENGRGNFPPRFSGLQFPNYSSELNVNALELDDSALYLCASSGGQGFPGDTQYFGPGTRLTVL.

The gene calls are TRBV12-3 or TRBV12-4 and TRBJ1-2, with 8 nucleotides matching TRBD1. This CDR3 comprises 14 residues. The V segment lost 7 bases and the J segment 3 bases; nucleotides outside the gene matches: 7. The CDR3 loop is CASNDRGIHYGYTF. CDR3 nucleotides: TGTGCCAGCAACGACAGGGGCATTCACTATGGCTACACCTTC.

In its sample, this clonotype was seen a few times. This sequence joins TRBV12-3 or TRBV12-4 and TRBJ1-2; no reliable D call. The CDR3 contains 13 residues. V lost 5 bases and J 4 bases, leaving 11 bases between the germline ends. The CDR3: CASSIARGYGYTF. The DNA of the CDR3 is TGTGCCAGCAGTATTGCGCGAGGCTATGGCTACACCTTC.

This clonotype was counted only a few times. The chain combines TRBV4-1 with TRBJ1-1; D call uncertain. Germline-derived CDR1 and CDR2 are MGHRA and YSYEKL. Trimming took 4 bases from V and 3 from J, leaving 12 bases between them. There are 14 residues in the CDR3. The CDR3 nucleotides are TGCGCCAGCAGCCGAGCGGGTGGTGACACTGAAGCTTTCTTT. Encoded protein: CASSRAGGDTEAFF.

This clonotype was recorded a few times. CDR3 DNA: TGCAGCGGCCACGGGGACAGCTTCCGCAATGAGCAGTTCTTC. Its translation is CSGHGDSFRNEQFF. The chain joins TRBV29-1 to TRBJ2-1; the match to TRBD1 covers 7 bases. J was trimmed by 6 bases and V by 7 bases; bases with no gene match: 12. In germline, CDR1 is SQVTM, CDR2 ANQGSEA. CDR3 length: 14 amino acids.

The CDR3 bases are TGTGCCAGCAGCCCAGGTAGGGAGACTGAAGCTTTCTTT. This encodes CASSPGRETEAFF. The V gene is TRBV7-2, the J gene TRBJ1-1; D is unclear. V lost 5 bases and J lost 5, with 12 bases in between. Germline V gene sequence: CDR1 SGHTA, CDR2 FQGNSA. The CDR3 runs to 13 residues.

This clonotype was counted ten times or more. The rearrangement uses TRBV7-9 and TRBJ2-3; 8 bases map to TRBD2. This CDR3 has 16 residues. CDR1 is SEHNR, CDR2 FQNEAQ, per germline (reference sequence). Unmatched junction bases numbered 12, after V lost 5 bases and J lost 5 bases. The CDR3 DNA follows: TGTGCCAGCAGCCCGGAGGCCCGGGGGGGCAAAGATACGCAGTATTTT. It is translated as CASSPEARGGKDTQYF. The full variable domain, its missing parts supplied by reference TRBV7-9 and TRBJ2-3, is DTGVSQNPRHKITKRGQNVTFRCDPISEHNRLYWYRQTLGQGPEFLTYFQNEAQLEKSRLLSDRFSAERPKGSFSTLEIQRTEQGDSAMYLCASSPEARGGKDTQYFGPGTRLTVL.

The CDR3 DNA is TGTGCCAGCAGCTTAACAGGGGGCGCGGGAGGCAGTCAGCCCCAGCATTTT. Translated, it gives CASSLTGGAGGSQPQHF. This chain joins TRBV7-2 and TRBJ1-5; 9 bases are a match to TRBD1. Trimming cost V 2 bases and J 6 bases; bases outside gene matches: 11. CDR3 length equals 17 residues. Per the germline V gene, CDR1 is SGHTA and CDR2 is FQGNSA. The full variable domain, with the rest looked up from reference TRBV7-2 and TRBJ1-5, is GAGVSQSPSNKVTEKGKDVELRCDPISGHTALYWYRQSLGQGLEFLIYFQGNSAPDKSGLPSDRFSAERTGGSVSTLTIQRTQQEDSAVYLCASSLTGGAGGSQPQHFGDGTRLSIL.

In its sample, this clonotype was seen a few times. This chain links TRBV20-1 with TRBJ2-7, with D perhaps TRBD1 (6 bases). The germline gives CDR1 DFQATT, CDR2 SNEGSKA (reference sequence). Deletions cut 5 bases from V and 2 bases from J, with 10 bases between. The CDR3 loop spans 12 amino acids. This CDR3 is CSALEGAYEQYF. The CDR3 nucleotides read TGCAGTGCTCTCGAGGGGGCCTACGAGCAGTACTTC.

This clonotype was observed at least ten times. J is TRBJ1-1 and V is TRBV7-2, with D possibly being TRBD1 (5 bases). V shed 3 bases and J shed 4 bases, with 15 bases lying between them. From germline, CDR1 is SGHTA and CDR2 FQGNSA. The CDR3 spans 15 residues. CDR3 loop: CASSLFRRASTEAFF. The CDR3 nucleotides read TGTGCCAGCAGCTTGTTTCGCAGGGCGTCCACTGAAGCTTTCTTT.